These T cell receptor beta chains were read from a single sample in a study of blood T cell repertoires in COVID-19. TCRdb's copy holds only in-frame clones and misses some; the assay was immunoSEQ multiplex PCR. Of 400,000 to 550,000 clones listed, about 90% are singletons. Sequenced input: PBMCs or T cells enriched from blood (not recorded which). The source of these receptors is a woman aged 18-29 years with acute COVID-19. CDR3s include the opening cysteine and the closing phenylalanine or tryptophan. The D gene is left open where the match is weak. Clone sizes are given selectively: once, few, many, or a class where the clone is expanded.

D: .
J: TRBJ1-1
V: TRBV29-1
size: .
CDR3: CSVDRVPTEAFF

D: .
J: TRBJ2-2
V: TRBV7-9
size: .
CDR3: CASSADRNTGELFF

D: .
J: TRBJ2-7
V: TRBV7-9
size: .
CDR3: CASSPGAYEQYF

D: .
J: TRBJ1-2
V: TRBV27
size: .
CDR3: CASSPGGGLYGYTF

D: TRBD1
J: TRBJ1-5
V: TRBV12-5
size: .
CDR3: CASGTQGASDANQPQHF

D: TRBD2
J: TRBJ2-7
V: TRBV7-2
size: .
CDR3: CASSLTSGPSSSYEQYF

D: TRBD1
J: TRBJ2-2
V: TRBV19
size: .
CDR3: CASRRTGNTGELFF

D: TRBD1
J: TRBJ1-4
V: TRBV27
size: .
CDR3: CASSPTGGRNEKLFF

D: .
J: TRBJ2-1
V: TRBV18
size: .
CDR3: CASSPDIQPYNEQFF

D: TRBD2
J: TRBJ2-5
V: TRBV11-2
size: .
CDR3: CASSLSLSGRETQYF

D: TRBD1
J: TRBJ1-2
V: TRBV29-1
size: .
CDR3: CSVDRQGPFYGYTF

D: .
J: TRBJ1-1
V: TRBV4-2
size: .
CDR3: CASSQDLTRTVNTEAFF

D: .
J: TRBJ2-7
V: TRBV5-5
size: .
CDR3: CASSPHSGEQYF

D: TRBD2
J: TRBJ2-1
V: TRBV7-2
size: .
CDR3: CASTGLAGLGSYNEQFF

D: .
J: TRBJ2-7
V: TRBV11-3
size: .
CDR3: CASSSRTSEQYF

D: .
J: TRBJ1-2
V: TRBV15
size: .
CDR3: CATSREVTGSYGYTF

D: TRBD1
J: TRBJ1-4
V: TRBV2
size: .
CDR3: CASSTGTENEKLFF

D: TRBD1
J: TRBJ1-6
V: TRBV3-1/TRBV3-2
size: .
CDR3: CASSQKGATSPLHF

D: .
J: TRBJ1-2
V: TRBV27
size: .
CDR3: CASSLTRTHGYTF

D: TRBD2
J: TRBJ2-3
V: TRBV27
size: .
CDR3: CASSFREADTQYF

D: .
J: TRBJ1-6
V: TRBV20-1
size: .
CDR3: CSASEEVGNSPLHF

D: .
J: TRBJ2-2
V: TRBV12-3/TRBV12-4
size: .
CDR3: CASSFSAGELFF

D: TRBD1
J: TRBJ1-2
V: TRBV7-9
size: .
CDR3: CASSTGQGRVGGYTF

D: .
J: TRBJ1-5
V: TRBV15
size: few
CDR3: CATSPRQLRQPQHF

D: TRBD1
J: TRBJ1-2
V: TRBV7-9
size: .
CDR3: CASSPKGTGMPGYTF

D: TRBD2
J: TRBJ2-1
V: TRBV12-5
size: .
CDR3: CASKTLGAGGYYNEQFF

D: TRBD2
J: TRBJ2-4
V: TRBV4-1
size: .
CDR3: CASSQDPAGVENIQYF

D: TRBD1
J: TRBJ1-4
V: TRBV14
size: many
CDR3: CASSRQGSNEKLFF

D: TRBD2
J: TRBJ2-7
V: TRBV28
size: .
CDR3: CASQGTSGRAKPYEQYF

D: .
J: TRBJ1-2
V: TRBV6-5
size: few
CDR3: CASSSPGYGYTF

D: TRBD2
J: TRBJ2-3
V: TRBV5-1
size: .
CDR3: CASKSGASTDTQYF

D: TRBD1
J: TRBJ1-6
V: TRBV5-1
size: .
CDR3: CASRKDRVSPLHF

D: TRBD2
J: TRBJ2-5
V: TRBV9
size: .
CDR3: CASSDPTSEEKTQYF

D: .
J: TRBJ1-2
V: TRBV19
size: .
CDR3: CAIRQESSMSYTF

D: .
J: TRBJ2-7
V: TRBV19
size: .
CDR3: CASSISRRANDEQYF